The 4 T cell receptor beta chains listed next were all sequenced from one sample in a study of OX40 agonist ivuxolimab in advanced cancers. Data came from immunoSEQ multiplex PCR; TCRdb stores just in-frame clones and leaves some out. This table has 15,000 to 20,000 clones, around 87% appearing once. The material sequenced was CD4+ or CD8+ T cells sorted from blood, taken in a trial of the OX40 agonist ivuxolimab. These receptors all come from an adult with an advanced solid tumor such as melanoma, head and neck, liver or kidney cancer.

Turning to this clone: At one end the junction does not follow the germline gene, possibly because of a read error. This rearrangement joins TRBV4-2 to TRBJ2-7; TRBD2 aligns across 8 bases. The V gene's germline CDR1 is LGHNA and CDR2 YNFKEQ. The CDR3 has 15 residues. CDR3 nucleotide sequence: TGTGCCAGCAGCCAAGAAATTAGCGGGGTTTCGGAGCGGTACTTC. It translates to CASSQEISGVSERYF.

The rearrangement links TRBV14 to TRBJ2-6; unclear D gene. Germline V lookup: CDR1 SGHDN, CDR2 FVKESK. Trimming left V 2 bases short and J 0 bases short, with 11 bases between. This CDR3 is built from 17 residues. The CDR3 reads CASSQTYLYSGANVLTF. The CDR3 DNA reads as TGTGCCAGCAGCCAAACTTATCTTTACTCTGGGGCCAACGTCCTGACTTTC.

The chain uses TRBV18 and TRBJ1-2; no firm D call. CDR1 is KGHSH, CDR2 LQKENI, per germline. V lost 3 bases to trimming and J lost 2 bases, with 16 bases between them. The CDR3 length is 16 residues. This CDR3 is CASSPPGGQPNYGYTF. In DNA form, the CDR3 reads TGTGCCAGCTCACCGCCGGGAGGGCAACCAAACTATGGCTACACCTTC.

V gene TRBV27 combines with J gene TRBJ2-3; maybe TRBD1 (6 bases). V was cut by 1 base and J by 2 bases, with 10 bases left in between. Per germline, CDR1 MNHEY and CDR2 SMNVEV (reference sequence). This CDR3 spans 15 amino acids. The CDR3 DNA sequence: TGTGCCAGCAGTTTATTCGAGGGACACACAGATACGCAGTATTTT. Amino acid sequence: CASSLFEGHTDTQYF.